The 18 T cell receptor beta chains reported below all come from one sample, sequenced in a study of blood T cell repertoires in COVID-19 (dated by TCRdb to about 2020). Library construction relied on the immunoSEQ multiplex PCR assay. This is the immuneACCESS table as TCRdb keeps it, with only in-frame sequences that have V and J called. A part of the clones is gone; compared with another copy, unresolved V genes explain less than half, and the rest is unexplained. This sample has some 150,000 clones in its table, and 84% of those were observed once. The top ten clones comprise roughly 7.7% of the sample. The sample comprised peripheral blood. These receptors all come from a man aged 35 to 55 who had recovered from COVID-19.

The V gene is TRBV9, the J gene TRBJ2-5, with D tentatively TRBD2 (7 bases). The CDR3 has 15 residues. V lost 3 bases and J lost 1, with 13 bases in between. Germline V CDR1 and CDR2: SGDLS, YYNGEE. For the CDR3, the DNA is TGTGCCAGCAGCGACAGGGAGGGGGGCCAAGAGACCCAGTACTTC. This gives the protein CASSDREGGQETQYF.

This chain links TRBV28 with TRBJ1-1; D is perhaps TRBD1 (6 bases). V gave up 3 bases and J gave up 4 bases, with 18 bases separating them. The V gene's germline CDR1 is MDHEN and CDR2 SYDVKM. The CDR3 covers 16 residues. The DNA for the CDR3 is TGTGCCAGCAGTTTTAATAGAGGGGGGGTCGGCACTGAAGCTTTCTTT. Translated: CASSFNRGGVGTEAFF.

The rearrangement uses TRBV10-3 and TRBJ2-3; 8 bases are shared with TRBD2. V lost 6 bases, J lost 5 bases, and 10 bases stayed unmatched. The length of the CDR3 is 15 residues. Germline CDR1 is ENHRY and CDR2 is SYGVKD. DNA for the CDR3: TGTGCCATCAGAGAAGCGGGAGCCCCAGGAGATACGCAGTATTTT. Its protein product is CAIREAGAPGDTQYF.

As DNA, the CDR3 is TGCGCCAGCAGCTTTGGAGGCACTAGCGGGGCCTACACAGATACGCAGTATTTT. Residues: CASSFGGTSGAYTDTQYF. The chain has TRBV5-1 and TRBJ2-3, with TRBD2 matching over 10 bases. Germline CDR1 and CDR2: SGHRS and YFSETQ. This CDR3 has 18 amino acids. J lost 2 bases, V lost 2 bases, and 11 bases had no gene match.

CDR3 residues: CASKGGTQETQYF. CDR3 nucleotide sequence: TGTGCCAGCAAGGGGGGGACCCAAGAGACCCAGTACTTC. J is TRBJ2-5 and V is TRBV11-2; a possible D gene is TRBD2 (7 bases). Germline loops: CDR1 SGHAT, CDR2 FQNNGV. V lost 7 bases to trimming and J lost 1 base, with 10 bases between them. This CDR3 is built from 13 residues. Variable domain in full (rest from reference TRBV11-2 and TRBJ2-5): EAGVAQSPRYKIIEKRQSVAFWCNPISGHATLYWYQQILGQGPKLLIQFQNNGVVDDSQLPKDRFSAERLKGVDSTLKIQPAKLEDSAVYLCASKGGTQETQYFGPGTRLLVL.

The V call is TRBV3-1 (or the pseudogene TRBV3-2), the J call TRBJ2-1; 8 bases agree with TRBD2. This CDR3 has 18 residues. Trimming took 3 bases from V and 4 from J; bases not matched to a gene: 14. Per the germline V gene, CDR1 is LGHDT and CDR2 is YNNKEL (reference sequence). The CDR3 DNA is TGTGCCAGCAGCCAGATCGGTCTGGGTCGGGAGGGGTACAATGAGCAGTTCTTC. Residues: CASSQIGLGREGYNEQFF.

The genes are TRBV3-1 (or the pseudogene TRBV3-2) and TRBJ2-7; 11 nucleotides agree with TRBD1. The J segment lost 5 bases and the V segment lost 5 bases, leaving 5 bases of the junction unmatched. Germline CDR1 reads LGHDT; CDR2 reads YNNKEL (reference sequence). The CDR3 is 14 amino acids. Here the CDR3 DNA reads TGTGCCAGCAGCAGAGGGGGACAGGGGGACGAGCAGTACTTC. As protein: CASSRGGQGDEQYF.

The rearrangement uses TRBV18 and TRBJ2-7; 12 bases agree with TRBD1. The length of the CDR3 is 15 residues. In germline, CDR1 is KGHSH, CDR2 LQKENI. Trimming cost V 2 bases and J 6 bases; bases outside gene matches: 5. In DNA form, the CDR3 reads TGTGCCAGCTCACCAACCGGGACAGGGGGCGCCGAGCAGTACTTC. Translation: CASSPTGTGGAEQYF.

CDR3 in amino acids: CASSVTRGTDTQYF. CDR3 bases: TGTGCCAGCAGCGTAACTAGGGGCACAGATACGCAGTATTTT. The rearrangement uses TRBV9 and TRBJ2-3, with a weak D call TRBD2 (5 bases). The V gene's germline CDR1 is SGDLS and CDR2 YYNGEE. V was trimmed by 1 base and J by 1 base, leaving 7 bases between them. The CDR3 sequence is 14 residues long.

On this clone itself: The sample has other DNA sequences that encode this CDR3 too. V is TRBV7-9 and J is TRBJ2-7; D is possibly TRBD1 (6 bases). The CDR3 is 13 amino acids. Per germline, CDR1 SEHNR and CDR2 FQNEAQ (reference sequence). Trimming pared 5 bases from V and 3 bases from J, leaving 11 bases between. The CDR3 region has the DNA TGTGCCAGCAGCCCCGGACAGTTCTACGAGCAGTACTTC. This gives the protein CASSPGQFYEQYF. Drawing the rest from reference TRBV7-9 and TRBJ2-7, the complete variable domain is DTGVSQNPRHKITKRGQNVTFRCDPISEHNRLYWYRQTLGQGPEFLTYFQNEAQLEKSRLLSDRFSAERPKGSFSTLEIQRTEQGDSAMYLCASSPGQFYEQYFGPGTRLTVT.

This clone has a single count. The chain joins TRBV7-9 to TRBJ1-1, with D tentatively TRBD1 (6 bases). CDR3 length: 13 amino acids. The germline gives CDR1 SEHNR, CDR2 FQNEAQ (reference sequence). The V end was cut by 4 bases, the J end by 6 bases, with 12 bases between. The CDR3 DNA sequence: TGTGCCAGCAGCTGGGGTGGGGGCGCTGAAGCTTTCTTT. Amino acids: CASSWGGGAEAFF.

This clone came up many times. The same CDR3 arises from other DNA sequences in this sample as well. In DNA form, the CDR3 reads TGTGCCAGCAGTGACCTAGCGGGAGGCACCGGGGAGCTGTTTTTT. Residues: CASSDLAGGTGELFF. The chain is built from TRBV2 and TRBJ2-2; 11 nucleotides agree with TRBD2. V shed 3 bases and J 4 bases; nucleotides not matched to a gene: 1. Germline V gene data show CDR1 as SNHLY and CDR2 as FYNNEI. CDR3 length: 15 residues.

This clone was seen a handful of times. V and J are TRBV2 and TRBJ1-2; 8 bases agree with TRBD1. V shed 6 bases, J shed 5 bases, and the junction held 14 bases outside the gene matches. CDR1 and CDR2 (germline): SNHLY, FYNNEI. This CDR3 contains 16 residues. DNA of the CDR3: TGTGCCAGCAGCTCCACAGGACAGGGTGGGGCTTATGGCTACACCTTC. Residues: CASSSTGQGGAYGYTF. The whole variable domain, remainder taken from reference TRBV2 and TRBJ1-2, is EPEVTQTPSHQVTQMGQEVILRCVPISNHLYFYWYRQILGQKVEFLVSFYNNEISEKSEIFDDQFSVERPDGSNFTLKIRSTKLEDSAMYFCASSSTGQGGAYGYTFGSGTRLTVV.

This clone was seen just once. The chain has TRBV18 and TRBJ1-1; TRBD1 is a possible D gene (6 bases). Germline V CDR1 and CDR2: KGHSH, LQKENI. V dropped 2 bases and J dropped 4 bases, with 14 bases sitting between them. CDR3 length: 15 amino acids. The CDR3 reads CASSPVGALLTEAFF. The CDR3 bases are TGTGCCAGCTCACCAGTGGGGGCCCTGCTCACTGAAGCTTTCTTT.

The chain couples TRBV19 to TRBJ1-4; no reliable D call. The CDR3 contains 14 residues. Trimming stripped 7 bases from V and 4 bases from J, with 13 bases between. Germline V lookup: CDR1 LNHDA, CDR2 SQIVND (reference sequence). The CDR3 DNA follows: TGTGCCAGTACATACGGCGGATTTAATGAAAAACTGTTTTTT. Translating it yields CASTYGGFNEKLFF. The full variable domain, completed using reference TRBV19 and TRBJ1-4, is DGGITQSPKYLFRKEGQNVTLSCEQNLNHDAMYWYRQDPGQGLRLIYYSQIVNDFQKGDIAEGYSVSREKKESFPLTVTSAQKNPTAFYLCASTYGGFNEKLFFGSGTQLSVL.

This chain uses TRBV12-3 or TRBV12-4 with TRBJ2-7, with D perhaps matching TRBD1 (5 bases). The CDR3 has 13 amino acids. The V end lost 1 base, the J end lost 2 bases, and 6 bases lay between the germline ends. Written as DNA, the CDR3 is TGTGCCAGCAGTTTAGGGGGCCCCTACGAGCAGTACTTC. It yields the protein CASSLGGPYEQYF.

The rearrangement uses TRBV7-9 and TRBJ2-1, with 7 bases identical to TRBD2. Germline values: CDR1 SEHNR, CDR2 FQNEAQ (reference sequence). This CDR3 is 18 amino acids long. Unmatched junction bases numbered 15, after V lost 5 bases and J lost 2 bases. CDR3 DNA sequence: TGTGCCAGCAGCCCCTCCCTGAGTCTAGCGGACACCTACAATGAGCAGTTCTTC. Translating gives CASSPSLSLADTYNEQFF.

The chain employs TRBV6-5 and TRBJ1-6, with a tentative D call TRBD1 (5 bases). Germline assignment: CDR1 MNHEY and CDR2 SVGAGI. This CDR3 is 14 amino acids long. The ends were cut back, 2 bases at V and 8 bases at J, with 10 bases in the middle. CDR3 in DNA: TGTGCCAGCAGTTACGACAGCGCGCATTCACCCCTCCACTTT. The encoded protein is CASSYDSAHSPLHF.